These 8 T cell receptor beta chains share one sample of origin, sequenced in a study of Ad26.COV2.S vaccination and SARS-CoV-2 variants. Noted treatment: around 19 received Ad26.COV2.S at low or high dose, single or two shots; about 5 received placebo; per-sample allocation not given. Sample collection was performed on day 63 after the first vaccine or placebo injection. TCRdb's table, derived via immunoSEQ multiplex PCR, lists solely in-frame clones and lacks some. This sample yields 350,000 to 500,000 clones, of which 80% to 95% are seen a single time; roughly 3.9% belongs to the top ten. The sequenced sample was peripheral blood, obtained in a trial of Ad26.COV2.S vaccine versus placebo. These receptors all come from a person aged 18 to 65 who received the Ad26.COV2.S COVID-19 vaccine or a placebo.

This clone appeared once. Other DNA sequences within the sample encode an identical CDR3. This sequence joins TRBV27 and TRBJ1-5; D remains ambiguous. CDR1 is MNHEY and CDR2 is SMNVEV in the germline V gene (reference sequence). The V end was cut by 5 bases, the J end by 2 bases, with 4 bases between. This CDR3 spans 12 amino acids. CDR3 in amino acids: CASSTGNQPQHF. CDR3 DNA sequence: TGTGCCAGCAGTACCGGCAATCAGCCCCAGCATTTT.

J is TRBJ1-6 and V is TRBV28; maybe TRBD1 (6 bases). The V end was cut by 2 bases, the J end by 10 bases, with 15 bases between. The germline V gene encodes CDR1 MDHEN and CDR2 SYDVKM. The CDR3 runs to 15 residues. This CDR3 is CASSLEGGRGSPLHF. CDR3 DNA sequence: TGTGCCAGCAGTTTAGAAGGGGGGCGGGGGTCACCCCTCCACTTT. Supplemented by reference TRBV28 and TRBJ1-6, the full variable domain reads DVKVTQSSRYLVKRTGEKVFLECVQDMDHENMFWYRQDPGLGLRLIYFSYDVKMKEKGDIPEGYSVSREKKERFSLILESASTNQTSMYLCASSLEGGRGSPLHFGNGTRLTVT.

V and J are TRBV6-1 and TRBJ2-7; no clear D. V dropped 0 bases and J dropped 6 bases, with 9 bases sitting between them. Germline CDR1 MNHNS, CDR2 SASEGT. The CDR3 totals 13 residues. The CDR3 protein is CASSEAPPREQYF. The CDR3 coding sequence is TGTGCCAGCAGTGAAGCGCCCCCCCGCGAGCAGTACTTC.

The chain combines TRBV5-1 with TRBJ2-5; the D is unclear. Looked up from germline, CDR1 is SGHRS and CDR2 is YFSETQ. Trimming took 5 bases from V and 4 from J, leaving 15 bases between them. This CDR3 contains 14 residues. The CDR3 loop reads CASRSFLGSETQYF. The CDR3 nucleotides read TGCGCCAGCAGGTCATTCTTAGGGTCAGAGACCCAGTACTTC. The whole variable domain, remainder taken from reference TRBV5-1 and TRBJ2-5, is KAGVTQTPRYLIKTRGQQVTLSCSPISGHRSVSWYQQTPGQGLQFLFEYFSETQRNKGNFPGRFSGRQFSNSRSEMNVSTLELGDSALYLCASRSFLGSETQYFGPGTRLLVL.

V and J are TRBV7-9 and TRBJ2-2, with a possible D match to TRBD2 (6 bases). Trimming removed 8 bases from V and 0 bases from J, with 10 bases in between. The CDR3 is 14 residues long. Germline V gene sequence: CDR1 SEHNR, CDR2 FQNEAQ (reference sequence). In DNA form, the CDR3 reads TGTGCCAGCTTGGAGGGAGCGAACACCGGGGAGCTGTTTTTT. As protein: CASLEGANTGELFF.

V is TRBV7-2 and J is TRBJ2-7, with D maybe TRBD1 (6 bases). The CDR3 runs 15 residues. Germline V gene data show CDR1 as SGHTA and CDR2 as FQGNSA. The V end lost 5 bases, the J end lost 0 bases, and 14 bases lay between the germline ends. CDR3 coding DNA: TGTGCCAGCAGCGTCGACAGGACACTCTCCTACGAGCAGTACTTC. This translates into CASSVDRTLSYEQYF.

The chain has TRBV7-8 and TRBJ2-7; possibly TRBD2 for D (5 bases). The CDR3 has 15 residues. The V gene's germline CDR1 is SGHVS and CDR2 FQNEAQ. Trimming took off 9 bases at V and 3 bases at J, with 21 bases between the two ends. CDR3: CASSEGKPLYYEQYF. The CDR3, as DNA: TGTGCCAGTAGCGAAGGGAAACCCCTCTACTACGAGCAGTACTTC.

The chain is built from TRBV28 and TRBJ2-5; TRBD2 matches at 9 bases. This CDR3 is built from 15 residues. V was clipped by 3 bases and J by 4 bases; unmatched bases: 6. Germline values: CDR1 MDHEN, CDR2 SYDVKM. This chain's CDR3 is CASSLDSGGRETQYF. For the CDR3, the DNA is TGTGCCAGCAGTTTGGATAGCGGGGGCCGAGAGACCCAGTACTTC.